The 30 T cell receptor beta chains below come from one sample, sequenced in a study of blood T cell repertoires in COVID-19. Some clones are missing from TCRdb's copy, which holds only in-frame ones; the method was immunoSEQ multiplex PCR. Of approximately 80,000 clones listed, 82% are singletons. Sequencing used peripheral blood. These receptors all stem from a human donor in a cohort sampled during active COVID-19.

The chain employs TRBV5-1 and TRBJ2-5; D call uncertain. This CDR3 is 15 amino acids long. Trimming shortened V by 1 base and J by 5 bases, and 15 bases separated the two germline ends. CDR1 SGHRS and CDR2 YFSETQ come from the germline V gene. Here the CDR3 reads CASSLSNSGWETQYF. The CDR3 DNA follows: TGCGCCAGCAGCTTGTCGAACTCCGGTTGGGAGACCCAGTACTTC.

The chain joins TRBV6-5 to TRBJ2-5; D is possibly TRBD2 (7 bases). Trimming left V 7 bases short and J 5 bases short, with 14 bases between. This CDR3 contains 13 residues. CDR1 is MNHEY and CDR2 is SVGAGI in the germline V gene. The CDR3 bases are TGTGCCAGCATATCCGGGGGGCTCGAGACCCAGTACTTC. The encoded protein is CASISGGLETQYF.

J is TRBJ2-5 and V is TRBV9, with 10 bases aligning to TRBD1. The CDR3 length is 16 residues. Germline values: CDR1 SGDLS, CDR2 YYNGEE. Trimming took 2 bases from V and 4 from J; bases not matched to a gene: 8. The CDR3 sequence is CASSVAGTGEGETQYF. CDR3 sequence (DNA): TGTGCCAGCAGCGTGGCAGGGACAGGGGAAGGAGAGACCCAGTACTTC.

The chain employs TRBV7-7 and TRBJ2-3; TRBD2 matches at 13 bases. The CDR3 is made up of 19 amino acids. Germline CDR1 SSHAT, CDR2 FNYEAQ (reference sequence). J was trimmed by 4 bases and V by 1 base; bases with no gene match: 11. CDR3 DNA: TGTGCCAGCAGCTTAGGACTAGCGGGGGGAATCGAGGTGGCAGATACGCAGTATTTT. Translation gives CASSLGLAGGIEVADTQYF.

The table lists this clone with a few counts. The sample contains more than one DNA sequence encoding this CDR3. The V gene is TRBV3-1 (or the pseudogene TRBV3-2), the J gene TRBJ1-2; a possible D gene is TRBD1 (6 bases). The length of the CDR3 is 13 residues. Germline V lookup: CDR1 LGHDT, CDR2 YNNKEL (reference sequence). The V end was cut by 4 bases, the J end by 4 bases, with 10 bases between. The CDR3 here is CASSPQGRYGYTF. The CDR3 DNA reads as TGTGCCAGCAGCCCACAGGGCCGCTATGGCTACACCTTC.

The gene calls are TRBV9 and TRBJ2-3, with D perhaps matching TRBD1 (6 bases). The CDR3 is 16 residues long. Germline V CDR1 and CDR2: SGDLS, YYNGEE. V lost 0 bases, J lost 5 bases, and 16 bases lay in between. CDR3 residues: CASSVGGGAPGDTQYF. The CDR3 DNA is TGTGCCAGCAGCGTAGGTGGGGGCGCCCCGGGAGATACGCAGTATTTT.

The chain recombines TRBV5-1 with TRBJ1-5, with TRBD1 identical over 7 bases. The CDR3 contains 15 residues. Germline V CDR1 and CDR2: SGHRS, YFSETQ. The V and J ends lost 0 bases and 4 bases, in that order; junction bases with no gene match: 4. The CDR3, as DNA: TGCGCCAGCAGCTTGGGAGGGACAGAAAATCAGCCCCAGCATTTT. This translates into CASSLGGTENQPQHF.

The gene calls are TRBV5-6 and TRBJ1-2, with TRBD1 matching 7 bases. Germline V lookup: CDR1 SGHDT, CDR2 YYEEEE. This CDR3 is 15 amino acids long. The trim removed 1 base at V and 4 bases at J, leaving 7 bases unmatched. In nucleotides, the CDR3 is TGTGCCAGCAGCTTGTTTATCGGGACAGCCTATGGCTACACCTTC. Translating it yields CASSLFIGTAYGYTF.

This clone has only a few counts. This chain joins TRBV2 and TRBJ1-5, with a weak D call TRBD1 (5 bases). CDR3 length: 15 residues. Trimming took 3 bases from V and 1 from J, leaving 10 bases between them. Germline lookup yields CDR1 SNHLY and CDR2 FYNNEI. The CDR3 loop reads CASSEKGSSNQPQHF. CDR3 DNA: TGTGCCAGCAGTGAGAAGGGGTCGAGCAATCAGCCCCAGCATTTT.

This clone has more than one count but fewer than ten. The genes are TRBV6-6 and TRBJ2-7; D may be TRBD2 (6 bases). This CDR3 region has 16 residues. Germline values: CDR1 MNHNY, CDR2 SVGAGI (reference sequence). V dropped 7 bases and J dropped 5 bases, with 24 bases sitting between them. This CDR3 reads CASTTRFSMRGDEQYF. The CDR3 DNA follows: TGTGCCAGCACCACACGTTTTTCCATGCGCGGGGACGAGCAGTACTTC.

CDR3 coding DNA: TGTGCCAGCTCAAAGCGGGGGATGAACACTGAAGCTTTCTTT. This translates into CASSKRGMNTEAFF. V and J are TRBV18 and TRBJ1-1; TRBD1 is a possible D gene (5 bases). Germline loops: CDR1 KGHSH, CDR2 LQKENI. The CDR3 is made up of 14 amino acids. The germline V and J ends were trimmed by 5 bases and 0 bases, with 10 bases remaining between them.

The V call is TRBV6-5, the J call TRBJ2-5; 8 bases map to TRBD1. After removal of 4 bases from V and 0 bases from J, the junction contained 1 base not matched to a gene. Germline lookup yields CDR1 MNHEY and CDR2 SVGAGI. This CDR3 comprises 14 residues. Here the CDR3 DNA reads TGTGCCAGCAGTTCGGGACAGGACCAAGAGACCCAGTACTTC. This translates into CASSSGQDQETQYF.

The chain combines TRBV5-8 with TRBJ1-3; D is unclear. The CDR3 contains 13 residues. CDR1 SGHTS and CDR2 YDEGEE come from the germline V gene. V lost 1 base to trimming and J lost 0 bases, with 2 bases between them. CDR3: CASSLRSGNTIYF. The DNA for the CDR3 is TGTGCCAGCAGCTTGCGCTCTGGAAACACCATATATTTT.

The gene calls are TRBV27 and TRBJ1-4; TRBD1 might be the D (5 bases). The CDR3 has 14 amino acids. CDR1 is MNHEY, CDR2 SMNVEV, per germline (reference sequence). The V end was cut by 6 bases, the J end by 4 bases, with 12 bases between. The CDR3 sequence: CASRSGGGNEKLFF. The CDR3 DNA sequence: TGTGCCAGCAGGAGTGGGGGAGGTAATGAAAAACTGTTTTTT.

This chain links TRBV5-1 with TRBJ1-6; TRBD1 agrees at 8 bases. Trimming at V came to 2 bases and at J to 7 bases, leaving 2 bases not matched to a gene. CDR3 length: 14 amino acids. CDR1 SGHRS and CDR2 YFSETQ come from the germline V gene. As DNA, the CDR3 is TGCGCCAGCAGCTTCGGACAGGGAAATTCACCCCTCCACTTT. Translation gives CASSFGQGNSPLHF.

This chain uses TRBV7-6 with TRBJ2-5; 12 nucleotides match TRBD2. CDR3 length equals 18 residues. V gave up 5 bases and J gave up 3 bases; unmatched junction bases: 13. Germline CDR1 is SGHVS and CDR2 is FNYEAQ. The CDR3 coding sequence is TGTGCCAGCAGCAACCCCCTAGCGGGGGGGCCGATTAAAGAGACCCAGTACTTC. As protein: CASSNPLAGGPIKETQYF.

This clone was detected once. The V call is TRBV5-4, the J call TRBJ2-3; 13 bases match TRBD2. After removal of 3 bases from V and 8 bases from J, the junction contained 9 bases not matched to a gene. Germline V gene lookup returns CDR1 SGHNT and CDR2 YYREEE (reference sequence). This CDR3 is 16 amino acids long. As DNA, the CDR3 is TGTGCCAGCAGCTCCGGGACTAGCGGGGCGGGGGGTACGCAGTATTTT. Encoded protein: CASSSGTSGAGGTQYF.

The J gene is TRBJ1-5, the V gene TRBV12-3 or TRBV12-4; D is ambiguous. The germline V and J ends were trimmed by 1 base and 7 bases, with 5 bases remaining between them. The CDR3 is made up of 12 amino acids. The CDR3 region is CASSLGPQPQHF. CDR3 nucleotide sequence: TGTGCCAGCAGTTTAGGGCCCCAGCCCCAGCATTTT.

V is TRBV7-3 and J is TRBJ2-2; TRBD2 agrees at 10 bases. Germline trimming cut 5 bases from V and 1 base from J; bases unmatched to any gene: 4. The germline gives CDR1 SGHTA, CDR2 FQGTGA. The CDR3 length is 16 residues. The DNA for the CDR3 is TGTGCCAGCAGCCTTTTAGCGGGAGGGAACACCGGGGAGCTGTTTTTT. This gives the protein CASSLLAGGNTGELFF.

The chain is built from TRBV19 and TRBJ2-2, with 10 bases identical to TRBD1. The CDR3 extends over 16 amino acids. Germline V gives CDR1 LNHDA, CDR2 SQIVND (reference sequence). V shed 4 bases and J 6 bases; nucleotides not matched to a gene: 8. The CDR3 loop is CASSKLDRGAAGELFF. CDR3 in DNA: TGTGCCAGTAGTAAGCTGGACAGGGGGGCTGCCGGGGAGCTGTTTTTT.

The chain's CDR3 is CASSSRWVGVERYGYTF. CDR3 in DNA: TGCGCCAGCAGCTCTCGGTGGGTCGGGGTTGAACGCTATGGCTACACCTTC. The chain recombines TRBV5-1 with TRBJ1-2; D call uncertain. Germline values: CDR1 SGHRS, CDR2 YFSETQ. Trimming cost V 3 bases and J 4 bases, with 22 bases left between them. This CDR3 comprises 17 residues.

V and J are TRBV18 and TRBJ2-1; D gene unclear. There are 13 residues in the CDR3. Trimming removed 3 bases from V and 2 bases from J, with 5 bases in between. From germline, CDR1 is KGHSH and CDR2 LQKENI. This CDR3 is CASSPLAYNEQFF. In nucleotides, the CDR3 is TGTGCCAGCTCACCTCTAGCCTACAATGAGCAGTTCTTC.

J is TRBJ1-2 and V is TRBV10-3; 8 nucleotides line up with TRBD1. The J segment lost 4 bases and the V segment lost 6 bases, leaving 7 bases of the junction unmatched. Per germline, CDR1 ENHRY and CDR2 SYGVKD. This CDR3 contains 14 residues. The chain's CDR3 is CAISGQGGSYGYTF. The CDR3 coding sequence is TGTGCCATCAGCGGACAGGGTGGGAGCTATGGCTACACCTTC.

This chain links TRBV9 with TRBJ1-1; D may be TRBD1 (6 bases). CDR1 SGDLS and CDR2 YYNGEE come from the germline V gene. The CDR3 length is 14 residues. V was trimmed by 2 bases and J by 1 base, leaving 9 bases between them. The CDR3 region is CASSVGAENTEAFF. In DNA, the CDR3 is TGTGCCAGCAGCGTGGGGGCGGAGAACACTGAAGCTTTCTTT.

The chain is built from TRBV12-3 or TRBV12-4 and TRBJ1-4; the D gene is possibly TRBD1 (6 bases). The CDR3 loop spans 12 amino acids. Trimming left V 4 bases short and J 11 bases short, with 11 bases between. The CDR3 sequence: CASSSGQFKLFF. Here the CDR3 DNA reads TGTGCCAGCAGTTCCGGACAGTTCAAACTGTTTTTT.

The gene calls are TRBV4-1 and TRBJ2-2; TRBD2 matches at 8 bases. V was clipped by 2 bases and J by 6 bases; unmatched bases: 8. The CDR3 runs to 16 residues. Germline V gene sequence: CDR1 MGHRA, CDR2 YSYEKL. In DNA, the CDR3 is TGCGCCAGCAGCCAAATTCCGGGGGGGGTGCCCGGGGAGCTGTTTTTT. Translated, it gives CASSQIPGGVPGELFF.

The rearrangement joins TRBV5-1 to TRBJ2-1, with D maybe TRBD2 (5 bases). This CDR3 comprises 15 residues. V lost 4 bases to trimming and J lost 0 bases, with 11 bases between them. CDR1 SGHRS and CDR2 YFSETQ come from the germline V gene. CDR3 DNA sequence: TGCGCCAGCAGCCACCGAGGGAGCTCCTACAATGAGCAGTTCTTC. It translates to CASSHRGSSYNEQFF.

CDR3 residues: CASRPNSPGNTIYF. The CDR3 DNA reads as TGTGCCAGCAGACCCAACAGTCCCGGAAACACCATATATTTT. The rearrangement joins TRBV7-9 to TRBJ1-3; no clear D gene. Germline CDR1 is SEHNR and CDR2 is FQNEAQ (reference sequence). V was trimmed by 6 bases and J by 4 bases, leaving 13 bases between them. This CDR3 has 14 residues.

This chain connects TRBV25-1 to TRBJ1-1, with 7 bases fitting TRBD1. The CDR3 spans 12 residues. The germline V gene has CDR1 MGHDK and CDR2 SYGVNS. V dropped 2 bases and J dropped 8; count of bases not matched to a gene: 2. The CDR3 loop is CASSEPTGEAFF. The CDR3 DNA follows: TGTGCCAGCAGTGAACCGACAGGGGAAGCTTTCTTT. The variable domain in full, completed from reference TRBV25-1 and TRBJ1-1, reads EADIYQTPRYLVIGTGKKITLECSQTMGHDKMYWYQQDPGMELHLIHYSYGVNSTEKGDLSSESTVSRIRTEHFPLTLESARPSHTSQYLCASSEPTGEAFFGQGTRLTVV.

The rearrangement links TRBV19 to TRBJ2-4; 7 nucleotides agree with TRBD1. Germline loops: CDR1 LNHDA, CDR2 SQIVND (reference sequence). The CDR3 covers 15 residues. Trimming cost V 6 bases and J 3 bases; bases outside gene matches: 8. CDR3 bases: TGTGCCAGTAGCCTTTCGGGACAGCTCAAAAACATTCAGTACTTC. Its translation: CASSLSGQLKNIQYF. The variable domain in full, completed from reference TRBV19 and TRBJ2-4, reads DGGITQSPKYLFRKEGQNVTLSCEQNLNHDAMYWYRQDPGQGLRLIYYSQIVNDFQKGDIAEGYSVSREKKESFPLTVTSAQKNPTAFYLCASSLSGQLKNIQYFGAGTRLSVL.